This is a list of T cell receptor beta chains from one sample in a study of radiation and T cells in renal cell carcinoma. Profiling relied on immunoSEQ multiplex PCR, and the TCRdb table lists in-frame clones only, not all of them. The top ten clones hold approximately 2% of a sample with around 120,000 clones, more than 80% of them seen once. The specimen comprised blood, sampled from a patient whose treatment included radiotherapy and nephrectomy. These receptors all stem from an older woman with renal cell carcinoma. Each CDR3 is given without its conserved first and last residue. The order of the fields is J gene, V gene, D gene, CDR3 protein. A D gene is named only where the DNA matches it firmly.

J gene: TRBJ2-7; V gene: TRBV5-1; D gene: .; CDR3 protein: ASSLSGQGEQY
J gene: TRBJ2-7; V gene: TRBV5-4; D gene: .; CDR3 protein: ASSLADVEQY
J gene: TRBJ1-4; V gene: TRBV5-5; D gene: TRBD1; CDR3 protein: ASSSLGQGGEKLF
J gene: TRBJ1-3; V gene: TRBV19; D gene: TRBD1; CDR3 protein: ASEKDRGLSTTSGNTIY
J gene: TRBJ1-2; V gene: TRBV30; D gene: .; CDR3 protein: AWRLRAGTTNYGYT
J gene: TRBJ1-2; V gene: TRBV19; D gene: .; CDR3 protein: ASSIGPESSYGYT
J gene: TRBJ2-5; V gene: TRBV19; D gene: TRBD1; CDR3 protein: ASSTPGTGWETQY
J gene: TRBJ1-1; V gene: TRBV9; D gene: .; CDR3 protein: ASSVASNTEAF
J gene: TRBJ2-1; V gene: TRBV25-1; D gene: .; CDR3 protein: ASSDQFWRNEQF
J gene: TRBJ1-2; V gene: TRBV29-1; D gene: TRBD1; CDR3 protein: SVWTGLNYGYT
J gene: TRBJ1-3; V gene: TRBV27; D gene: TRBD1; CDR3 protein: ASSTGISGNTIY
J gene: TRBJ1-4; V gene: TRBV28; D gene: .; CDR3 protein: ASQRGEKLF
J gene: TRBJ2-3; V gene: TRBV4-1; D gene: .; CDR3 protein: ASSLSKGGRAGTDTQY
J gene: TRBJ1-2; V gene: TRBV5-1; D gene: .; CDR3 protein: ASSYPTRPSGGYT
J gene: TRBJ2-5; V gene: TRBV28; D gene: TRBD1; CDR3 protein: ASSLQGRGYQETQY
J gene: TRBJ1-1; V gene: TRBV28; D gene: .; CDR3 protein: ASTLGQVDTEAF
J gene: TRBJ1-1; V gene: TRBV19; D gene: .; CDR3 protein: ASRLVETNTEAF
J gene: TRBJ1-1; V gene: TRBV9; D gene: .; CDR3 protein: ASSPQMFMNTEAF